This T cell receptor beta chain was sequenced for a study of blood T cell repertoires in COVID-19. The overall study: The United States, Italy and Spain were the sources of the acute and convalescent COVID-19 samples. From T cells, B-cell-depleted T cells, or PBMCs came the material, which was cDNA or gDNA.

The CDR3 totals 16 residues. Trimming at V came to 0 bases and at J to 4 bases, leaving 6 bases not matched to a gene. CDR1 and CDR2 (germline): MGHRA, YSYEKL. In the original processing: Nucleated cell counts were estimated from reference gene primer amplification. Produced via immunoSEQ multiplex PCR; TCRdb's table is partial and in-frame only. V and J calls and clone size come straight from that table; D and trimming were deduced from the DNA. The profile shows about 40,000 clones, 80% to 90% of them singletons. The sequenced material came from peripheral blood. The sequence came from a man aged 40-49 years with active COVID-19. The chain uses TRBV4-1 and TRBJ2-1, with 7 bases aligning to TRBD2. The CDR3 sequence is CASSQDSASGYNEQFF. The CDR3 nucleotides read TGCGCCAGCAGCCAAGATTCGGCTAGCGGATACAATGAGCAGTTCTTC.